The present T cell receptor beta chain was sequenced within a study of OX40 agonist ivuxolimab in advanced cancers. Study background: Patients were dosed intravenously with ivuxolimab at 0.01 to 10 mg/kg every 2 weeks. Around 40% of patients had received prior checkpoint inhibitor therapy.

The junction had 9 bases not matched to a gene; V was cut back by 10 bases and J by 6 bases. The CDR3 extends over 13 amino acids. CDR1 and CDR2 (germline): MNHEY, SMNVEV (reference sequence). Produced via immunoSEQ multiplex PCR; TCRdb's table is partial and in-frame only. The table lists almost 70,000 clones, 90% of them singletons. The genes are TRBV27 and TRBJ1-1, with 9 bases matching TRBD1. This TCR came from an adult with an advanced solid tumor such as melanoma, head and neck, liver or kidney cancer. The sequencing used CD4+ or CD8+ T cells sorted from blood, collected in a trial of the OX40 agonist ivuxolimab. CDR3 sequence: CATSDRGGPEAFF. The CDR3 bases are TGTGCCACTTCGGACAGGGGTGGCCCTGAAGCTTTCTTT.